The clone carrying this TCR beta chain was seen once. With 5 bases removed from V and 4 bases from J, the gap between germline ends came to 5 bases. CDR3 length: 11 amino acids. Germline loops: CDR1 LGHNA, CDR2 YSLEER. The sample is drawn from a study of shared T cell receptors in the human thymus. The table came from immunoSEQ multiplex PCR; TCRdb's copy has only in-frame clones and leaves some out. The sample contains 640,000 or so clones, around 87% of which appear only once. The sample was also reused in another study, on human thymus T cells. That source notes: Thymus specimens were resections from corrective heart surgery. Repertoires sampled from thymus and blood appeared biased in V and J gene usage.

Sequencing was done on a sample of thymocytes. This TCR was recovered from a boy under two years old with a congenital heart defect. J is TRBJ1-2 and V is TRBV4-3; D unclear. Here the CDR3 DNA reads TGCGCCAGCAGCTCAGGCTATGGCTACACCTTC. Its protein is CASSSGYGYTF.